These 14 T cell receptor beta chains came from one sample sequenced in a study of cytomegalovirus exposure and HLA in healthy donors. Profiled with immunoSEQ multiplex PCR; TCRdb holds only in-frame clones, not every one. Of about 200,000 clones listed, roughly 81% are singletons. Input material: PBMCs. The receptors stem from a woman in her 30s in good health and CMV-seronegative.

The gene calls are TRBV14 and TRBJ1-2, with D perhaps TRBD1 (5 bases). V was trimmed by 5 bases and J by 6 bases, leaving 13 bases between them. CDR3 length: 13 amino acids. Looked up from germline, CDR1 is SGHDN and CDR2 is FVKESK. The CDR3 DNA reads TGTGCCAGCAGCACTCGGCCGGGGGATGGCTACACCTTC. Translated: CASSTRPGDGYTF.

The genes are TRBV19 and TRBJ2-7; TRBD1 aligns across 8 bases. This CDR3 has 15 amino acids. Germline loops: CDR1 LNHDA, CDR2 SQIVND (reference sequence). V dropped 4 bases and J dropped 3; count of bases not matched to a gene: 8. CDR3 coding DNA: TGTGCCAGTAGTAGAGGGACAGGCCGCGGCTACGAGCAGTACTTC. Translating it yields CASSRGTGRGYEQYF.

The table lists this clone with a few counts. This chain joins TRBV29-1 and TRBJ2-7; 7 positions match TRBD1. V lost 6 bases and J lost 7; bases outside the gene matches: 9. Germline-derived CDR1 and CDR2 are SQVTM and ANQGSEA. The CDR3 sequence is 12 residues long. In DNA, the CDR3 is TGCAGCGTCCTCTCAGGGGGATTTGAGCAGTACTTC. The encoded protein is CSVLSGGFEQYF.

In nucleotides, the CDR3 is TGTGCCAGCGACATCGGGCGGGGCTTCTCGGGCACTGAAGCTTTCTTT. Its protein is CASDIGRGFSGTEAFF. The J gene is TRBJ1-1, the V gene TRBV19, with TRBD1 as a possible D gene (5 bases). Germline V gives CDR1 LNHDA, CDR2 SQIVND (reference sequence). V lost 9 bases, J lost 4 bases, and 24 bases lay in between. This CDR3 contains 16 residues. Full variable domain (remainder filled in from reference TRBV19 and TRBJ1-1): DGGITQSPKYLFRKEGQNVTLSCEQNLNHDAMYWYRQDPGQGLRLIYYSQIVNDFQKGDIAEGYSVSREKKESFPLTVTSAQKNPTAFYLCASDIGRGFSGTEAFFGQGTRLTVV.

This chain connects TRBV27 to TRBJ2-1; 9 bases align to TRBD1. Germline V gives CDR1 MNHEY, CDR2 SMNVEV (reference sequence). J was trimmed by 5 bases and V by 3 bases; bases with no gene match: 2. The CDR3 sequence is 14 residues long. This CDR3 is CASSFRTGDNEQFF. CDR3 nucleotide sequence: TGTGCCAGCAGTTTCAGGACAGGGGACAATGAGCAGTTCTTC.

As for this clone: Its ends do not fully match the called genes, so a read error is possible. The J gene is TRBJ2-7, the V gene TRBV14, with D perhaps matching TRBD1 (6 bases). The CDR3 spans 12 residues. CDR1 and CDR2 (germline): SGHDN, FVKESK. The CDR3 bases are TGTGCCAGCAGCCAAAGGGTGGGGACAAAAAACTTC. Encoded protein: CASSQRVGTKNF.

The rearrangement uses TRBV19 and TRBJ1-2; the D gene is possibly TRBD1 (5 bases). The V end lost 5 bases, the J end lost 5 bases, and 15 bases lay between the germline ends. The germline V gene encodes CDR1 LNHDA and CDR2 SQIVND (reference sequence). The CDR3 has 14 amino acids. Here the CDR3 reads CASSPQARVYGYTF. The CDR3 bases are TGTGCCAGTAGTCCACAGGCCAGGGTATATGGCTACACCTTC. Full variable domain (rest looked up from reference TRBV19 and TRBJ1-2): DGGITQSPKYLFRKEGQNVTLSCEQNLNHDAMYWYRQDPGQGLRLIYYSQIVNDFQKGDIAEGYSVSREKKESFPLTVTSAQKNPTAFYLCASSPQARVYGYTFGSGTRLTVV.

This chain joins TRBV21-1 and TRBJ1-5. TRBV21-1 is flagged as a pseudogene. This CDR3 has 13 amino acids. CDR3: CASSKLAGQPQHF. The CDR3, as DNA: TGTGCCAGCAGCAAATTGGCGGGCCAGCCCCAGCATTTT.

The chain recombines TRBV18 with TRBJ1-2; no clear D. Germline CDR1 KGHSH, CDR2 LQKENI. V lost 2 bases and J lost 4, with 17 bases in between. The CDR3 consists of 16 residues. The DNA for the CDR3 is TGTGCCAGCTCACCAGACTACACCACCTCAGGCTATGGCTACACCTTC. The encoded protein is CASSPDYTTSGYGYTF.

In its sample, this clone was seen a few times. This chain connects TRBV6-5 to TRBJ1-4; 8 bases align to TRBD1. Germline V gene lookup returns CDR1 MNHEY and CDR2 SVGAGI. CDR3 length equals 14 residues. The V and J ends lost 5 bases and 8 bases, in that order; junction bases with no gene match: 7. The DNA of the CDR3 is TGTGCCAGCAGTCCTAGAGGACAGGGAGAAAAACTGTTTTTT. Protein sequence: CASSPRGQGEKLFF.

This clone came up a few times. The genes are TRBV7-2 and TRBJ2-7, with TRBD2 matching over 11 bases. This CDR3 has 17 residues. The V gene end was trimmed by 5 bases and the J gene end by 2 bases; junction bases not matched to a gene: 11. Germline V gives CDR1 SGHTA, CDR2 FQGNSA. The CDR3 coding sequence is TGTGCCAGCAGCCCGGCGGCTAGCGGGAGGCCCCCCTACGAGCAGTACTTC. It translates to CASSPAASGRPPYEQYF.

This rearrangement joins TRBV28 to TRBJ2-5, with D possibly being TRBD2 (8 bases). This CDR3 region has 18 residues. The V gene's germline CDR1 is MDHEN and CDR2 SYDVKM. The ends were cut back, 5 bases at V and 6 bases at J, with 28 bases in the middle. Here the CDR3 DNA reads TGTGCCAGCAGTCAACGCACCGGGAGGGGGCCCGGGGGCAAGACCCAGTACTTC. It yields the protein CASSQRTGRGPGGKTQYF. The whole variable domain, filled in from reference TRBV28 and TRBJ2-5, reads DVKVTQSSRYLVKRTGEKVFLECVQDMDHENMFWYRQDPGLGLRLIYFSYDVKMKEKGDIPEGYSVSREKKERFSLILESASTNQTSMYLCASSQRTGRGPGGKTQYFGPGTRLLVL.

For this clone: In the same sample, other DNA sequences code for this CDR3. The V call is TRBV15, the J call TRBJ2-7; maybe TRBD2 (6 bases). The CDR3 contains 15 residues. Germline V CDR1 and CDR2: LNHNV, YYDKDF (reference sequence). V dropped 0 bases and J dropped 4 bases, with 13 bases sitting between them. CDR3 nucleotide sequence: TGTGCCACCAGCAGAGATGATTCCGGGACTTACGAGCAGTACTTC. Translated: CATSRDDSGTYEQYF. Variable domain in full (rest from reference TRBV15 and TRBJ2-7): DAMVIQNPRYQVTQFGKPVTLSCSQTLNHNVMYWYQQKSSQAPKLLFHYYDKDFNNEADTPDNFQSRRPNTSFCFLDIRSPGLGDTAMYLCATSRDDSGTYEQYFGPGTRLTVT.

The V and J genes are TRBV27 and TRBJ2-1; 8 nucleotides line up with TRBD1. The J segment lost 5 bases and the V segment lost 3 bases, leaving 3 bases of the junction unmatched. Germline V lookup: CDR1 MNHEY, CDR2 SMNVEV (reference sequence). The CDR3 covers 14 residues. CDR3 DNA: TGTGCCAGCAGTTTCTTGGACAGGGACAATGAGCAGTTCTTC. Protein: CASSFLDRDNEQFF.